Listed below are T cell receptor beta chains from one sample, sequenced in a study of blood T cell repertoires in COVID-19. Repertoires were generated with immunoSEQ multiplex PCR, while TCRdb's copy carries only in-frame clones and drops some. The sample has 350,000 to 550,000 clones, 70% to 90% seen once. Source material: PBMCs or T cells enriched from blood (not recorded which). The receptors were sampled from a woman between 18 and 29 years old with acute COVID-19. Each CDR3 is given with its conserved first and last residue. D genes are given only for firm matches. Size is omitted from some rows. Given values are once, few, many or a class for expanded clones.

d_gene,v_gene,abundance,j_gene,CDR3aa,CDR3nt
.,TRBV12-3/TRBV12-4,.,TRBJ2-7,CASRGGPYEQYF,TGTGCCAGCAGGGGGGGACCCTACGAGCAGTACTTC
TRBD1,TRBV7-2,.,TRBJ1-6,CASTPGQRNSPLHF,TGTGCCAGTACGCCGGGACAGCGTAATTCACCCCTCCACTTT
.,TRBV15,few,TRBJ2-5,CATSRDLSGRQETQYF,TGTGCCACCAGCAGAGATTTGTCAGGGCGGCAAGAGACCCAGTACTTC
.,TRBV7-3,.,TRBJ2-3,CASSSVGTDTQYF,TGTGCCAGCAGCTCAGTGGGCACAGATACGCAGTATTTT
.,TRBV19,once,TRBJ1-4,CASTMGGGVEKLFF,TGTGCCAGTACCATGGGCGGGGGAGTTGAAAAACTGTTTTTT
.,TRBV7-8,.,TRBJ1-5,CASSLAERANQPQHF,TGTGCCAGCAGCTTAGCCGAGAGGGCCAATCAGCCCCAGCATTTT
TRBD1,TRBV11-3,.,TRBJ2-5,CASSSDRGETQYF,TGTGCCAGCAGCTCCGACAGGGGAGAGACCCAGTACTTC
TRBD2,TRBV7-8,.,TRBJ2-1,CASSLTSGRYVVNEQFF,TGTGCCAGCAGCTTAACTAGCGGGAGATATGTGGTGAATGAGCAGTTCTTC
TRBD1,TRBV6-2/TRBV6-3,.,TRBJ1-2,CASSYEGGAVYGYTF,TGTGCCAGCAGTTACGAAGGGGGCGCGGTCTATGGCTACACCTTC
.,TRBV4-1,.,TRBJ2-7,CASSQETAFSYEQYF,TGCGCCAGCAGCCAAGAAACAGCTTTCTCCTACGAGCAGTACTTC
.,TRBV30,.,TRBJ1-3,CAPWCGQGTGNTIYF,TGTGCCCCGTGGTGTGGTCAGGGGACTGGAAACACCATATATTTT
TRBD1,TRBV5-1,.,TRBJ1-1,CASSPGQGTEAFF,TGCGCCAGCAGCCCGGGACAGGGGACTGAAGCTTTCTTT
.,TRBV3-1/TRBV3-2,few,TRBJ1-6,CASSQVGGENSPLHF,TGTGCCAGCAGCCAAGTGGGGGGGGAGAATTCACCCCTCCACTTT
.,TRBV28,.,TRBJ1-5,CASRTGYQPQHF,TGTGCCAGCAGGACAGGTTATCAGCCCCAGCATTTT
TRBD2,TRBV5-1,.,TRBJ2-5,CASSLQTSGGALGLETQYF,TGCGCCAGCAGCTTGCAAACTAGCGGGGGGGCCTTAGGGTTGGAGACCCAGTACTTC
TRBD2,TRBV9,.,TRBJ2-7,CASSVSGGPNYEQYF,TGTGCCAGCAGCGTTAGCGGGGGGCCGAACTACGAGCAGTACTTC
TRBD2,TRBV4-3,.,TRBJ2-7,CASSQDLTSVSYEQYF,TGCGCCAGCAGCCAAGATTTAACTAGCGTATCCTACGAGCAGTACTTC
.,TRBV5-1,.,TRBJ1-4,CASSLKSPATNEKLFF,TGCGCCAGCAGCTTGAAATCCCCAGCAACTAATGAAAAACTGTTTTTT
.,TRBV14,.,TRBJ2-1,CASSQDRSPNEQFF,TGTGCCAGCAGCCAAGATCGTAGCCCGAATGAGCAGTTCTTC
.,TRBV7-2,few,TRBJ1-5,CASSLERYNQPQHF,TGTGCCAGCAGCTTAGAGCGTTACAATCAGCCCCAGCATTTT
TRBD1,TRBV24-1,once,TRBJ1-2,CATQGATYYGYTF,TGTGCCACCCAGGGGGCCACCTACTATGGCTACACCTTC
.,TRBV2,.,TRBJ1-5,CASSEGPMFDQPQHF,TGTGCCAGCAGTGAAGGGCCGATGTTCGATCAGCCCCAGCATTTT
TRBD1,TRBV30,.,TRBJ1-6,CAWSEGQGGSPLHF,TGTGCCTGGAGCGAGGGACAGGGAGGTTCACCCCTCCACTTT
.,TRBV27,.,TRBJ1-6,CASSLQGVNSPLHF,TGTGCCAGCAGTTTACAGGGCGTAAATTCACCCCTCCACTTT
.,TRBV9,.,TRBJ1-4,CASSVVGRAREKLFF,TGTGCCAGCAGCGTAGTGGGCAGGGCAAGGGAAAAACTGTTTTTT
.,TRBV25-1,.,TRBJ1-2,CASSGANYGYTF,TGTGCCAGCAGTGGAGCTAACTATGGCTACACCTTC
.,TRBV11-2,once,TRBJ1-2,CASSVGQYGYTF,TGTGCCAGCAGCGTAGGCCAGTATGGCTACACCTTC
.,TRBV6-5,.,TRBJ2-7,CASSWQDSYEQYF,TGTGCCAGCAGCTGGCAGGACTCCTACGAGCAGTACTTC
.,TRBV5-4,.,TRBJ1-3,CASSLAPTLSSGNTIYF,TGTGCCAGCAGCTTGGCGCCGACTCTCTCCTCTGGAAACACCATATATTTT
TRBD1,TRBV7-9,.,TRBJ2-7,CASQRTGGYEQYF,TGTGCCAGCCAGCGGACAGGGGGCTACGAGCAGTACTTC
TRBD1,TRBV7-6,.,TRBJ1-3,CASSLADRGTDTIYF,TGTGCCAGCAGCTTAGCAGACAGGGGAACGGACACCATATATTTT
.,TRBV28,.,TRBJ2-7,CASSLSRGAYEQYF,TGTGCCAGCAGTTTAAGTCGGGGTGCCTACGAGCAGTACTTC
TRBD2,TRBV19,few,TRBJ2-7,CASSPTPGTSGRPYEQYF,TGTGCCAGTAGTCCCACGCCCGGAACTAGCGGGAGACCCTACGAGCAGTACTTC
.,TRBV19,.,TRBJ2-7,CASTSSLLDTYEQYF,TGTGCCAGTACCTCTAGCCTACTAGACACCTACGAGCAGTACTTC
TRBD1,TRBV5-1,.,TRBJ1-6,CASSSSGTADSPLHF,TGCGCCAGCAGCTCGAGTGGGACAGCCGATTCACCCCTCCACTTT
.,TRBV7-9,.,TRBJ2-1,CASSTFRPGGHREQFF,TGTGCCAGCAGCACCTTTCGTCCGGGGGGCCACCGTGAGCAGTTCTTC
TRBD2,TRBV3-1/TRBV3-2,few,TRBJ2-3,CASSPPPGLATDTQYF,TGTGCCAGCAGCCCCCCCCCGGGACTAGCAACAGATACGCAGTATTTT
.,TRBV7-8,few,TRBJ1-2,CASSLVGGNYGYTF,TGTGCCAGCAGCTTAGTTGGCGGGAACTATGGCTACACCTTC
.,TRBV9,.,TRBJ2-1,CASSNTLNEQFF,TGTGCCAGCAGTAACACCCTTAATGAGCAGTTCTTC
.,TRBV14,.,TRBJ2-5,CASSQTLFGGTQYF,TGTGCCAGCAGCCAAACTCTATTCGGGGGGACCCAGTACTTC
.,TRBV27,.,TRBJ1-1,CASSLTAGVTEAFF,TGTGCCAGCAGTTTAACGGCAGGGGTCACTGAAGCTTTCTTT
TRBD2,TRBV4-1,.,TRBJ2-2,CASSQGKGRDTGELFF,TGCGCCAGCAGCCAAGGTAAGGGGAGGGACACCGGGGAGCTGTTTTTT
.,TRBV5-6,few,TRBJ1-1,CASSLGPQGMNTEAFF,TGTGCCAGCAGCTTGGGGCCACAGGGCATGAACACTGAAGCTTTCTTT
TRBD1,TRBV27,.,TRBJ2-7,CASSLGQAPSYEQYF,TGTGCCAGCAGCCTTGGACAGGCCCCATCCTACGAGCAGTACTTC
TRBD2,TRBV28,.,TRBJ2-7,CASTGRGGRYEQYF,TGTGCCAGCACGGGGAGGGGAGGGCGATACGAGCAGTACTTC
.,TRBV5-4,.,TRBJ1-5,CASSLGGSNQPQHF,TGTGCCAGCAGCTTAGGGGGTAGCAATCAGCCCCAGCATTTT
.,TRBV15,.,TRBJ2-3,CATGAGGLSSTDTQYF,TGTGCCACGGGAGCTGGGGGCCTCAGTAGCACAGATACGCAGTATTTT
.,TRBV9,.,TRBJ2-2,CASSVATGGYTGELFF,TGTGCCAGCAGCGTAGCTACGGGTGGCTACACCGGGGAGCTGTTTTTT
.,TRBV5-6,.,TRBJ1-4,CASSFEGSGEKLFF,TGTGCCAGCAGCTTCGAAGGGAGTGGGGAAAAACTGTTTTTT
.,TRBV7-3,.,TRBJ1-1,CASSLSGLGMNAEAFF,TGTGCCAGCAGCTTATCGGGGTTAGGGATGAACGCTGAAGCTTTCTTT
TRBD1,TRBV4-1,.,TRBJ1-3,CASSQEFWGTGLGNTIYF,TGCGCCAGCAGCCAAGAATTCTGGGGGACAGGGCTAGGAAACACCATATATTTT